The clone carrying this T cell receptor beta chain was recorded a few times. What it binds is not known. The CDR3 runs 17 residues. Before the COVID-19 pandemic, during about 2010-2018, CD4+ T cells were taken from unexposed donors. The cells were cultured for under 13 days before CD4+ T cells were isolated. Testing used SARS-CoV-2 S/N and four cold-coronavirus spikes on unexposed-donor CD4+ T cells, cells permitting. Generated by immunoSEQ multiplex PCR, the TCRdb table keeps only in-frame clones and is missing some. The repertoire has 15,000 to 20,000 clones, under 80% of them found once; the top ten carry less than 20%. The data stem from a study of CD4 T cells in relation to SARS-CoV-2 and coronaviruses. Across the study: After roughly 11 days of antigen culture, PBMC TCR beta CDR3s were sequenced. No peptide or an HIV-1 Nef peptide pool served as negative control. Study findings and constraints: No donor gave both pre-pandemic and post-infection samples.

The chain joins TRBV12-1 to TRBJ2-3. TRBV12-1 is a pseudogene. This clonotype originated in a human donor in good health. Specimen: CD4+ T cells from PBMCs, cultured in vitro. CDR3 bases: TGTGCCAGCAGCTTTGGGGGGAGATCTCTTGACACAGATACGCAGTATTTT. Translation gives CASSFGGRSLDTDTQYF.